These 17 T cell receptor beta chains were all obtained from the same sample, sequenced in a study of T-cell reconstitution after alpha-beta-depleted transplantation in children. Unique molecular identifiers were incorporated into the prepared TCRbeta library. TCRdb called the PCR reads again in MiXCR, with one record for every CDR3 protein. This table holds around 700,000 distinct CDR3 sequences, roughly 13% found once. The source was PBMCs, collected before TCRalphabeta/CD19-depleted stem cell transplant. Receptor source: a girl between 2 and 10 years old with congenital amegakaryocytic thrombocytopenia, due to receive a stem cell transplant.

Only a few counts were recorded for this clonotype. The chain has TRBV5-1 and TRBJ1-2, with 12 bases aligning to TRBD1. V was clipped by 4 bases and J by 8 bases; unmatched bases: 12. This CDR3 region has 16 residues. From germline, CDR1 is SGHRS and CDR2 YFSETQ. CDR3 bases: TGCGCCAGCAGCGCCGCCGGGACAGGGGGCCTTGGGGGCTACACCTTC. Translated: CASSAAGTGGLGGYTF.

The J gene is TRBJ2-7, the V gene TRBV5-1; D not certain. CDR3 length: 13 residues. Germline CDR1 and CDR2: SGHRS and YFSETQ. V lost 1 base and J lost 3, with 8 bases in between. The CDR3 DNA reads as TGCGCCAGCAGCTTGTTTCCCGGCTACGAGCAGTACTTC. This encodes CASSLFPGYEQYF. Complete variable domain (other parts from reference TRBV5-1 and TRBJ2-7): KAGVTQTPRYLIKTRGQQVTLSCSPISGHRSVSWYQQTPGQGLQFLFEYFSETQRNKGNFPGRFSGRQFSNSRSEMNVSTLELGDSALYLCASSLFPGYEQYFGPGTRLTVT.

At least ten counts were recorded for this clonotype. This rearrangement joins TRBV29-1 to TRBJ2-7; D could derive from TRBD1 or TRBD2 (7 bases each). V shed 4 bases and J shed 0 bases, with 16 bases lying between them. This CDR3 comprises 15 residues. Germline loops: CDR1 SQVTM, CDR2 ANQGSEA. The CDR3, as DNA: TGCAGCGTTGGGGAGGGGGCGTTCTCCTCCTACGAGCAGTACTTC. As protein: CSVGEGAFSSYEQYF.

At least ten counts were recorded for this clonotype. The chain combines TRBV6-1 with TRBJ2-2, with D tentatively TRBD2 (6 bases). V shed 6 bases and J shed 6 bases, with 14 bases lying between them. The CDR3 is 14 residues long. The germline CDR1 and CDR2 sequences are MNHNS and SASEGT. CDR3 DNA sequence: TGTGCCAGCAGCCCCGGGACTTCACCCGGGGAGCTGTTTTTT. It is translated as CASSPGTSPGELFF.

The CDR3 sequence is CASRQGAEDTEAFF. The CDR3 bases are TGCGCCAGCAGACAGGGGGCGGAGGACACTGAAGCTTTCTTT. The V gene is TRBV5-1, the J gene TRBJ1-1, with 9 bases matching TRBD1. The CDR3 runs 14 residues. J was trimmed by 3 bases and V by 5 bases; bases with no gene match: 5. The germline gives CDR1 SGHRS, CDR2 YFSETQ.

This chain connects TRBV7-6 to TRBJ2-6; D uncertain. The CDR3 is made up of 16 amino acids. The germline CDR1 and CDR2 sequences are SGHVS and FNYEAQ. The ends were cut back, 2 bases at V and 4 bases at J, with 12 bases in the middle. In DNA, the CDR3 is TGTGCCAGCAGCTTAACTCCAACCACAGGGGCCAACGTCCTGACTTTC. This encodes CASSLTPTTGANVLTF.

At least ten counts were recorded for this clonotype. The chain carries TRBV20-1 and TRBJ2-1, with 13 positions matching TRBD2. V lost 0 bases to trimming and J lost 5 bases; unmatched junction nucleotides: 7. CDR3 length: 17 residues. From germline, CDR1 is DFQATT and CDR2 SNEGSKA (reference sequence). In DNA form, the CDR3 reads TGCAGTGCTAGAGACTGGGGACTAGCGGGGCCCCACAATGAGCAGTTCTTC. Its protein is CSARDWGLAGPHNEQFF.

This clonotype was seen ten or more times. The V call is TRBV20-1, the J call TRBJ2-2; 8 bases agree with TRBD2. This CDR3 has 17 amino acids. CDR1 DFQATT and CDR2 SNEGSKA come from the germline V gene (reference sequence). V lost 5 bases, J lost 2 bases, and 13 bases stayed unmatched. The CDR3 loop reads CSAGSYLAGRNTGELFF. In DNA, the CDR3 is TGCAGTGCTGGAAGCTATCTAGCGGGCAGAAACACCGGGGAGCTGTTTTTT.

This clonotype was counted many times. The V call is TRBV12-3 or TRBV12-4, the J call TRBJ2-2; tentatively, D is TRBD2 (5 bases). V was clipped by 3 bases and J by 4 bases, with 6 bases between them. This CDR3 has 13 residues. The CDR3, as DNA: TGTGCCAGCAGTTTGGACTTCACCGGGGAGCTGTTTTTT. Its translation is CASSLDFTGELFF.

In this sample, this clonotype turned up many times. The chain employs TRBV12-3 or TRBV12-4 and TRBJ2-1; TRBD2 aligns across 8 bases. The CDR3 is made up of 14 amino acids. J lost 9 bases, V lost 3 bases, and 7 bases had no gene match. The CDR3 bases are TGTGCCAGCAGTTTCTCGGGACTAGATGCTGAGCAGTTCTTC. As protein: CASSFSGLDAEQFF.

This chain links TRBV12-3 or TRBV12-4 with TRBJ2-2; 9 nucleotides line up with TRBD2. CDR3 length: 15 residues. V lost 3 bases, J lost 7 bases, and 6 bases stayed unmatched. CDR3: CASSFLAGNLGELFF. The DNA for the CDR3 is TGTGCCAGCAGTTTCCTAGCGGGGAACCTCGGGGAGCTGTTTTTT.

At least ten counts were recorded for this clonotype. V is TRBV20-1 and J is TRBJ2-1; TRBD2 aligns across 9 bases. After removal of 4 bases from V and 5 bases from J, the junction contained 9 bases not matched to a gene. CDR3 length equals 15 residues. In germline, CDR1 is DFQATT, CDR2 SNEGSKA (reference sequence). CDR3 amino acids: CSATHLRLADNEQFF. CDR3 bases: TGCAGTGCTACCCACTTAAGACTAGCGGACAATGAGCAGTTCTTC.

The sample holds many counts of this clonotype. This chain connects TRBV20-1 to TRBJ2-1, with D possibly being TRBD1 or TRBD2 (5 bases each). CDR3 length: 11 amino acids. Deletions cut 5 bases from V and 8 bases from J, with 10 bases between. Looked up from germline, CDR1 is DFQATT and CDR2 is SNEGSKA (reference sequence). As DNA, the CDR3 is TGCAGTGCTCCGTTGGGGGATGAGCAGTTCTTC. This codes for CSAPLGDEQFF.

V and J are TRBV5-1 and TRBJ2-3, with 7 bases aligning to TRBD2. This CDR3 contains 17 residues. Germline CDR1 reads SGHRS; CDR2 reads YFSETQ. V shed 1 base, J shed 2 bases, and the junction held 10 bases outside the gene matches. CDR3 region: CASSLSVGGRNTDTQYF. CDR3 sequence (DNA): TGCGCCAGCAGCTTGTCGGTCGGCGGGAGAAACACAGATACGCAGTATTTT.

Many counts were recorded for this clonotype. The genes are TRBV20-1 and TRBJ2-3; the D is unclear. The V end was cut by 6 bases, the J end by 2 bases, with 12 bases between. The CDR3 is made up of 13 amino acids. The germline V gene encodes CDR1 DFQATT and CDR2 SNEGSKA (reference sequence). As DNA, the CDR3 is TGCAGTGCCGAAATCGTCGTCACAGATACGCAGTATTTT. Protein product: CSAEIVVTDTQYF.

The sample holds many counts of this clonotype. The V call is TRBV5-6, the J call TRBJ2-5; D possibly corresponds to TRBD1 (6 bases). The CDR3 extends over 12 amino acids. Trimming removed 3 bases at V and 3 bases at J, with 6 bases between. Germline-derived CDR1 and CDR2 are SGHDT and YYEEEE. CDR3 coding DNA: TGTGCCAGCAGCTCAGGGGAAGAGACCCAGTACTTC. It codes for CASSSGEETQYF.

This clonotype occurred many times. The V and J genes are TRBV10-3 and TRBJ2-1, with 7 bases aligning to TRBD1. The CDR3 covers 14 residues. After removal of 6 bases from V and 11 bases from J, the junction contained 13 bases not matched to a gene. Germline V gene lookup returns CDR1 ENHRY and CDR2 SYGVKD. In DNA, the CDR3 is TGTGCCATCAGCGGCGATGGGACAGTCCCTAAGCAGTTCTTC. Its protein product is CAISGDGTVPKQFF.